These T cell receptor beta chains were read from a single sample in a study of blood T cell repertoires in COVID-19. Profiling relied on immunoSEQ multiplex PCR, and the TCRdb table lists in-frame clones only, not all of them. The table lists nearly 110,000 clones, over 55% of them singletons, with approximately 0.87% in the top ten. Sequencing was done on a sample of peripheral blood. These receptors all come from a human donor with acute or convalescent COVID-19. The donor label of this sample is uncertain. The CDR3 runs from the conserved cysteine through the conserved F or W. The D gene is left open where the match is weak. Rows give clone size only sometimes, using once, few, many, or a class for an expanded clone.

clone_size d_call j_call v_call cdr3_aa cdr3_nt
- TRBD1 TRBJ2-3 TRBV6-6 CASSYGAGGQDTQYF TGTGCCAGCAGTTACGGGGCAGGGGGCCAAGATACGCAGTATTTT
- - TRBJ2-2 TRBV7-9 CASSIGSYTGELFF TGTGCCAGCAGCATTGGGAGTTACACCGGGGAGCTGTTTTTT
- TRBD1 TRBJ1-1 TRBV28 CASSPAGTVNTEAFF TGTGCCAGCAGTCCAGCCGGGACAGTGAACACTGAAGCTTTCTTT
- - TRBJ1-2 TRBV5-1 CASSISGGHEGYTF TGCGCCAGCAGCATCTCTGGGGGACACGAGGGCTACACCTTC
- - TRBJ1-5 TRBV6-2/TRBV6-3 CASSFGGDWQPQHF TGTGCCAGCAGTTTCGGAGGGGATTGGCAGCCCCAGCATTTT
few - TRBJ1-6 TRBV28 CASRSRRQHSPLHF TGTGCCAGCAGGTCCAGGCGTCAGCATTCACCCCTCCACTTT
- TRBD1 TRBJ2-3 TRBV11-3 CASSLGQGEGDTQYF TGTGCCAGCAGCTTGGGGCAGGGGGAAGGAGATACGCAGTATTTT
- TRBD2 TRBJ2-3 TRBV5-1 CASSYGRGTGTDTQYF TGCGCCAGCAGCTATGGGCGGGGGACCGGCACAGATACGCAGTATTTT
once - TRBJ1-4 TRBV10-3 CAISRSTGGEKLFF TGTGCCATCAGCCGGAGCACAGGAGGGGAAAAACTGTTTTTT
- - TRBJ2-3 TRBV2 CASSEANRAFTDTQYF TGTGCCAGCAGTGAAGCGAACAGGGCTTTCACAGATACGCAGTATTTT
- TRBD1 TRBJ1-3 TRBV19 CASSIRGQGAGSGNTIYF TGTGCCAGTAGTATTCGCGGGCAGGGGGCCGGCTCTGGAAACACCATATATTTT
few - TRBJ1-4 TRBV28 CASSPGGGGSNEKLFF TGTGCCAGCAGCCCCGGTGGGGGGGGATCTAATGAAAAACTGTTTTTT
few - TRBJ1-1 TRBV29-1 CSVEGEMNTEAFF TGCAGCGTTGAGGGAGAGATGAACACTGAAGCTTTCTTT
once TRBD1 TRBJ1-1 TRBV30 CAWRRGTGLTEAFF TGTGCCTGGAGGCGGGGGACAGGGCTCACTGAAGCTTTCTTT
- - TRBJ1-2 TRBV6-6 CASTPSEGKRDGYTF TGTGCCAGCACCCCCTCGGAGGGGAAAAGAGATGGCTACACCTTC
- - TRBJ1-5 TRBV6-1 CASSDPQPQHF TGTGCCAGCAGTGATCCACAGCCCCAGCATTTT